This entry lists 8 T cell receptor beta chains sequenced from one sample in a study of beta chain features in type 1 diabetes listed by TCRdb under 2018. Overall results and qualifications from the work: A moderate but significant shortening of TCRB CDR3 length was observed in type 1 diabetes patients in all four CD4+ subsets.

For these TCRs, the target antigens are not known. Library creation used the immunoSEQ multiplex PCR assay. The entire isolated RNA was reverse transcribed using the High Capacity cDNA Reverse Transcription Kit, and thus expressed TCRB transcripts were sequenced. TCRdb limited this immuneACCESS table to in-frame rearrangements with V and J called. A share of clones is missing; checked studies link under half to unresolved V genes, and the rest is unexplained. This sample lists 680,000 or so clones; roughly 13% were detected once. Clones ranked in the top ten supply around 0.022% of the sample. The sample was naive CD4+ T cells from blood. According to the study, the label for this sample's cell subset or site signals: true naive CD4+ T cells. All receptors come from a man younger than 35 with type 1 diabetes.

The chain couples TRBV5-4 to TRBJ2-6; the D gene is possibly TRBD2 (5 bases). Trimming removed 6 bases at V and 0 bases at J, with 19 bases between. This CDR3 is 18 amino acids long. Germline V gene sequence: CDR1 SGHNT, CDR2 YYREEE (reference sequence). The CDR3: CASTREGKGSSGANVLTF. The CDR3, as DNA: TGTGCCAGCACCCGGGAAGGGAAAGGGAGCTCTGGGGCCAACGTCCTGACTTTC.

The V gene is TRBV18, the J gene TRBJ1-2; D not resolved. Germline CDR1 is KGHSH and CDR2 is LQKENI. Trimming took 2 bases from V and 2 from J, leaving 9 bases between them. The CDR3 has 14 amino acids. The CDR3 loop reads CASSPETANYGYTF. Here the CDR3 DNA reads TGTGCCAGCTCACCAGAAACAGCGAACTATGGCTACACCTTC.

Only a few counts were recorded for this clone. The chain has TRBV10-3 and TRBJ2-1; perhaps TRBD2 as D (5 bases). V was trimmed by 2 bases and J by 4 bases, leaving 6 bases between them. The CDR3 contains 13 residues. Germline CDR1 and CDR2: ENHRY and SYGVKD. Written as DNA, the CDR3 is TGTGCCATCAGTGAGGGGGAGTACAATGAGCAGTTCTTC. Translating it yields CAISEGEYNEQFF.

There are a few counts of this clone. Compared with germline, one end of the junction differs, possibly owing to a read error. The chain combines TRBV13 with TRBJ1-1; possibly TRBD1 for D (5 bases). CDR1 is PRHDT, CDR2 FYEKMQ, per germline (reference sequence). The CDR3 consists of 10 residues. The CDR3 DNA reads TGTGCCAGCAGCTTAGTAGGGGCAATCTTT. Protein: CASSLVGAIF.

This clone was seen more than once but under ten times. At the DNA level, this CDR3 is encoded by other sequences in the same sample as well. CDR3 coding DNA: TGTGCCAGCTCCGCCGGGGAGACCCAGTACTTC. The encoded protein is CASSAGETQYF. The chain has TRBV2 and TRBJ2-5; no clear D gene. Germline CDR1 reads SNHLY; CDR2 reads FYNNEI. V lost 8 bases to trimming and J lost 5 bases, with 9 bases between them. CDR3 length equals 11 residues.

This chain joins TRBV7-6 and TRBJ2-2; TRBD1 matches 10 bases. CDR3 length equals 16 residues. CDR1 SGHVS and CDR2 FNYEAQ come from the germline V gene. Trimming took 5 bases from V and 5 from J; bases not matched to a gene: 8. This CDR3 is CASSARQGAGTGELFF. CDR3 DNA: TGTGCCAGCAGCGCGAGACAGGGGGCTGGAACCGGGGAGCTGTTTTTT.

This clone was found a few times. The chain employs TRBV7-6 and TRBJ2-1, with D possibly TRBD1 on 8 matching bases. Germline CDR1 and CDR2: SGHVS and FNYEAQ. This CDR3 spans 13 amino acids. V lost 5 bases, J lost 7 bases, and 12 bases lay in between. As DNA, the CDR3 is TGTGCCAGCAGCCTACAGGGGGGGAATGAGCAGTTCTTC. Encoded protein: CASSLQGGNEQFF.

This clone appeared a few times. The chain couples TRBV30 to TRBJ1-2, with D perhaps matching TRBD1 (6 bases). Germline V lookup: CDR1 GTSNPN, CDR2 SVGIG (reference sequence). The CDR3 sequence is 12 residues long. V was clipped by 4 bases and J by 7 bases, with 13 bases between them. The CDR3 is CAWTSGAGGYTF. The DNA for the CDR3 is TGTGCCTGGACCTCAGGGGCCGGTGGCTACACCTTC.